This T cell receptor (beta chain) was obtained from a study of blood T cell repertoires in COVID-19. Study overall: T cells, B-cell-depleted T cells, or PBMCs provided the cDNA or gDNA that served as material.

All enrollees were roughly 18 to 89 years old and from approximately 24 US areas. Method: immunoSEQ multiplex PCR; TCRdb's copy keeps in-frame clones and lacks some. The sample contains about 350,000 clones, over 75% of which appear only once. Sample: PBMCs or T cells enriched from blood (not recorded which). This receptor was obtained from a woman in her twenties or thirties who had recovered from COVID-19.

Here the CDR3 DNA reads TGTGCCAGCAGCTTGTCCCCCGGGACAGGAGACAATCAGCCCCAGCATTTT. Its protein product is CASSLSPGTGDNQPQHF. The chain combines TRBV5-5 with TRBJ1-5; TRBD1 matches at 8 bases. CDR1 SGHKS and CDR2 YYEKEE come from the germline V gene (reference sequence). V gave up 1 base and J gave up 3 bases; unmatched junction bases: 9. The CDR3 has 17 amino acids.